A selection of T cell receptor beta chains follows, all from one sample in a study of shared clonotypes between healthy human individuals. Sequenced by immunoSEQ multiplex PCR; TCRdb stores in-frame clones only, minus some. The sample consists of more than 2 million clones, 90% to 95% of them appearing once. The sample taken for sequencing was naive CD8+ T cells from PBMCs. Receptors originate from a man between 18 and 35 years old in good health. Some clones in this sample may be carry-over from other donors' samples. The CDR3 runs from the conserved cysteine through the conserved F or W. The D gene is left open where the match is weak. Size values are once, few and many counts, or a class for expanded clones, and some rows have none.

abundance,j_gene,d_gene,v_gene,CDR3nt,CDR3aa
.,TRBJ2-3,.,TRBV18,TGTGCCAGCTCCTTTATCCAGAGCACAGATACGCAGTATTTT,CASSFIQSTDTQYF
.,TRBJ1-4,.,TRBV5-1,TGCGCCAGCAGCTTGGGAGGGGGGCTTGAAAAACTGTTTTTT,CASSLGGGLEKLFF
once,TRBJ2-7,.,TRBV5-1,TGCGCCAGCAGCTTGACTTCCTCCTACGAGCAGTACTTC,CASSLTSSYEQYF
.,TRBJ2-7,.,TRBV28,TGTGCCAGCAGTTTCACTAGCTTAGGTGTCGCGCAGTACTTC,CASSFTSLGVAQYF
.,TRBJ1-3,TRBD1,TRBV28,TGTGCCAGCAGTTTATGGGGACAGGGGGCGCCTGGAAACACCATATATTTT,CASSLWGQGAPGNTIYF
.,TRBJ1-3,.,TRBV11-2,TGTGCCAGCAGCTCAAACAGGGATGGTCACACCATATATTTT,CASSSNRDGHTIYF
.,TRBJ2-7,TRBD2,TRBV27,TGTGCCAGCAGTTTTGGGCCGGGTAGCGGGACTTCCCGGTACGAGCAGTACTTC,CASSFGPGSGTSRYEQYF
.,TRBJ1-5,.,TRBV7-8,TGTGCCAGCAGCTTAGAAGGGACGCCGGGGCAGCCCCAGCATTTT,CASSLEGTPGQPQHF
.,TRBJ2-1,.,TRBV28,TGTGCCAGCAGTTGGTATAGGAATGAGCAGTTCTTC,CASSWYRNEQFF
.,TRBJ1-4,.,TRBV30,TGTGCCTGGAGTGTACACGGAGGGAGGGCAGAAAAACTGTTTTTT,CAWSVHGGRAEKLFF
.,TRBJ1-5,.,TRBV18,TGTGCCAGCTCACGAGCCAAGGGCGGCAATCAGCCCCAGCATTTT,CASSRAKGGNQPQHF
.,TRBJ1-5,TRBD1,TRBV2,TGTGCCAGCAGTGAACGGACAGGAGTCAATCAGCCCCAGCATTTT,CASSERTGVNQPQHF
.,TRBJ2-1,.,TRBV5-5,TGTGCCAGCAGCTTGGATCGGGGCTACAATGAGCAGTTCTTC,CASSLDRGYNEQFF
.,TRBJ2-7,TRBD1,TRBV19,TGTGCCAGTAGTGCGACAGGGGGTTCCTACGAGCAGTACTTC,CASSATGGSYEQYF
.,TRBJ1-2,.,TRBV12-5,TGTGCTAGTGGTTTCGGGGGGGAATACTATGGCTACACCTTC,CASGFGGEYYGYTF
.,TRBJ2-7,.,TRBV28,TGTGCCAGCAGTTTGGCCAAAAAAGGGACCGAGCAGTACTTC,CASSLAKKGTEQYF
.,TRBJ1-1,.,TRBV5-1,TGCGCCAGCAGCCCCGGGGGGGGCGTGAACACTGAAGCTTTCTTT,CASSPGGGVNTEAFF
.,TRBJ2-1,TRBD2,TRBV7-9,TGTGCCAGCAGCTTGTATGGGGGGGATGAGCAGTTCTTC,CASSLYGGDEQFF
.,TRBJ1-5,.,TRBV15,TGTGCCACCTCACCGGAGGCTGTCTTTAATCAGCCCCAGCATTTT,CATSPEAVFNQPQHF
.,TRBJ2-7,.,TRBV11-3,TGTGCCAGCAGCTTTAACAGGGCACCAACCTACGAGCAGTACTTC,CASSFNRAPTYEQYF
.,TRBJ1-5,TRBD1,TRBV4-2,TGTGCCAGCAGCCAACTCGAACAGGGGGAAGGCAATCAGCCCCAGCATTTT,CASSQLEQGEGNQPQHF
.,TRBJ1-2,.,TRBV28,TGTGCCAGCAGTTTGGTAAGGGTTGGCTACACCTTC,CASSLVRVGYTF
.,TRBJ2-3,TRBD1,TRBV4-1,TGCGCCAGCAGCCGACAGGGGAGCACAGATACGCAGTATTTT,CASSRQGSTDTQYF
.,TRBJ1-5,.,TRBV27,TGTGCCAGCATGAGGGTAAGAGAAGTAGGCCAGCCCCAGCATTTT,CASMRVREVGQPQHF
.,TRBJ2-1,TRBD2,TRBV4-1,TGCGCCAGCAGCCAAGTTGCGGGAGACCCCTACAATGAGCAGTTCTTC,CASSQVAGDPYNEQFF
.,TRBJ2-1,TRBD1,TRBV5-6,TGTGCCAGCAGCTCGGGGACAGGATCTATTAGGGGTGAGCAGTTCTTC,CASSSGTGSIRGEQFF
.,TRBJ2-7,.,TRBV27,TGTGCCAGCAGGGCAGGAAGACACCGGGACACCTCCTACGAGCAGTACTTC,CASRAGRHRDTSYEQYF
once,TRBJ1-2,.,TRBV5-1,TGCGCCAGCAGCTTGGATGTTCGGACACACTACTATGGCTACACCTTC,CASSLDVRTHYYGYTF
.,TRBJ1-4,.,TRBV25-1,TGTGCCAGCAGTGAATTTGCTGGGAGCGGTAATGAAAAACTGTTTTTT,CASSEFAGSGNEKLFF
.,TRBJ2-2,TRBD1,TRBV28,TGTGCCAGCAGGCTTGAGACAGGGGACTTGACCGGGGAGCTGTTTTTT,CASRLETGDLTGELFF
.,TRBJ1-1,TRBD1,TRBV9,TGTGCCAGCAGCGGAAACAGGGGAAACGAAGCTTTCTTT,CASSGNRGNEAFF
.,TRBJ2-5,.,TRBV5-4,TGTGCCAGCAGCTCATTAGGTACTGTTCAAGAGACCCAGTACTTC,CASSSLGTVQETQYF
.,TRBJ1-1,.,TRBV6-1,TGTGCCAGCAGTTCGGACGGGCTAATAGGTGAAGCTTTCTTT,CASSSDGLIGEAFF
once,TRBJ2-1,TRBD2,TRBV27,TGTGCCAGCAGCCCGGGACTAGCCATCTACAATGAGCAGTTCTTC,CASSPGLAIYNEQFF
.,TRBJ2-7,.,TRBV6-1,TGTGCCAGCAGTGAATTGGGGGTGGCCTACGAGCAGTACTTC,CASSELGVAYEQYF
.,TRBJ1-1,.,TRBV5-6,TGTGCCAGCAGCGTCGGACGGGGGAACACTGAAGCTTTCTTT,CASSVGRGNTEAFF
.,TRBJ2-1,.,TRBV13,TGTGCCAGCAGTGGCCCAATAGGCTCCTACAATGAGCAGTTCTTC,CASSGPIGSYNEQFF
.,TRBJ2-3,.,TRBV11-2,TGTGCCAGCAGCTTGTTCCCCACAGATACGCAGTATTTT,CASSLFPTDTQYF
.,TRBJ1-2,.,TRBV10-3,TGTGCCATCAGTGAGCCATCGCGGAGAGAGGGGCCCGAGGGTTATGGCTACACCTTC,CAISEPSRREGPEGYGYTF
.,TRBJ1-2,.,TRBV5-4,TGTGCCAGCAGCCCCGGACGGAACTATGGCTACACCTTC,CASSPGRNYGYTF
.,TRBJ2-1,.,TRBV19,TGTGCCAGTAGTATGTGGGGCGGGATAAGCTCCTACAATGAGCAGTTCTTC,CASSMWGGISSYNEQFF
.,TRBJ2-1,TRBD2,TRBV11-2,TGTGCCAGCAGCGCCCGGACAGGCGCGGGAGGGGTTGAGCAGTTCTTC,CASSARTGAGGVEQFF
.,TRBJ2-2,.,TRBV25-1,TGTGCCAGCAGTGAAGGGGACATCACCGGGGAGCTGTTTTTT,CASSEGDITGELFF
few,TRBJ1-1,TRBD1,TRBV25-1,TGTGCCAGCAAAGGACAGGGGAACACTGAAGCTTTCTTT,CASKGQGNTEAFF
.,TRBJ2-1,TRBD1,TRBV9,TGTGCCAGTGGGGACAGGGGCCTCGATGAGCAGTTCTTC,CASGDRGLDEQFF
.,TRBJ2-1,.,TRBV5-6,TGTGCCAGCAGCTTAGCCGACAGGCCCTTTCGCGATGAGCAGTTCTTC,CASSLADRPFRDEQFF
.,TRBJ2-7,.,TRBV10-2,TGCGCCAGCAGTGACAGAGCAGGGGAATACGAGCAGTACTTC,CASSDRAGEYEQYF
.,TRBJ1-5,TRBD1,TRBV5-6,TGTGCCAGCAGCTTGGGACAGGGCTATCAGCCCCAGCATTTT,CASSLGQGYQPQHF
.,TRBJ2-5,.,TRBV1,TGCACCAGCAGCCAGGTCGCTAGGGGTAGAGAGACCCAGTACTTC,CTSSQVARGRETQYF
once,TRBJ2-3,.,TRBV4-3,TGCGCCAGCAGCCAAGTGTCCCAGGGTCCGTGGGGGCGTGATACGCAGTATTTT,CASSQVSQGPWGRDTQYF
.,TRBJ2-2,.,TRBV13,TGTGCCAGCAGCGCTCGCCAGGGGCTAGGCGGGGAGCTGTTTTTT,CASSARQGLGGELFF
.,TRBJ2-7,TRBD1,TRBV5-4,TGTGCCAGCAGCTTGGGACAGGGGGAGTCCTACGAGCAGTACTTC,CASSLGQGESYEQYF
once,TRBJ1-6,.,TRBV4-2,TGTGCCAGCAGCCAAGGGGAATCACCCCTCCACTTT,CASSQGESPLHF
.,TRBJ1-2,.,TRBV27,TGTGCCAGCAGTTTATCTGGCAGAGTCTATGGCTACACCTTC,CASSLSGRVYGYTF
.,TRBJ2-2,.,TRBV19,TGTGCCAGTAGACAGACTTACGCCGGGGAGCTGTTTTTT,CASRQTYAGELFF
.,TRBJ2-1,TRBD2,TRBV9,TGTGCCAGCAGCGACACTAGCGGGAGGGCCAGCGATGAGCAGTTCTTC,CASSDTSGRASDEQFF
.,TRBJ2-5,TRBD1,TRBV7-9,TGTGCCAGCAGCTTACGGACAGGGGTTGAGACCCAGTACTTC,CASSLRTGVETQYF
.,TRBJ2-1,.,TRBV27,TGTGCCAGCAGTTTGATTCCCCCCTACAATGAGCAGTTCTTC,CASSLIPPYNEQFF
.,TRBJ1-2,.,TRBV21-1,TGTGCCGGGCTAGGTTGGGGCTACACCTTC,CAGLGWGYTF